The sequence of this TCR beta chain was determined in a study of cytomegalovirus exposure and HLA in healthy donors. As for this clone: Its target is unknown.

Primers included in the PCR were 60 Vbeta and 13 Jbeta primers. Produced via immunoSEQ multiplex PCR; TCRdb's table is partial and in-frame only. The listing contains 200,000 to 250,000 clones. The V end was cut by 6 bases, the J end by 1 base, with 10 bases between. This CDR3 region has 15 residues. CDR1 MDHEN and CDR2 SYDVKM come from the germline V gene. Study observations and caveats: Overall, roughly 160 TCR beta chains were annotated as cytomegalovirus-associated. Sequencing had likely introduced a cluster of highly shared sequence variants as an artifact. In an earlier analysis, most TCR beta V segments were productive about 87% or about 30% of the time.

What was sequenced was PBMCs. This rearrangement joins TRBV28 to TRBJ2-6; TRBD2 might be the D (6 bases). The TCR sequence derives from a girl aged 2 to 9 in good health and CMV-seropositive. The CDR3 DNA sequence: TGTGCCAGCAGCCCGGGGGTTTCTGGGGCCAACGTCCTGACTTTC. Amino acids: CASSPGVSGANVLTF.